The 10 T cell receptor beta chains below all came from one sample that was sequenced in a study of blood T cell repertoires in COVID-19. Produced via immunoSEQ multiplex PCR; TCRdb's table is partial and in-frame only. Among roughly 180,000 clones listed, less than 85% were seen once. The sample consisted of peripheral blood. Source of these receptors: a woman over 75 with active or convalescent COVID-19.

The table lists this clone with a few counts. The chain couples TRBV28 to TRBJ2-2, with 8 bases that match TRBD2. The CDR3 sequence is 14 residues long. CDR1 and CDR2 (germline): MDHEN, SYDVKM. V lost 5 bases to trimming and J lost 4 bases; unmatched junction nucleotides: 3. The CDR3 here is CASSLLAATGELFF. Here the CDR3 DNA reads TGTGCCAGCAGTCTACTAGCGGCCACCGGGGAGCTGTTTTTT.

The chain recombines TRBV5-1 with TRBJ2-2, with 7 bases fitting TRBD1. The CDR3 sequence is 16 residues long. V gave up 4 bases and J gave up 5 bases; unmatched junction bases: 11. Per germline, CDR1 SGHRS and CDR2 YFSETQ. CDR3 nucleotides: TGCGCCAGCAGCCCACGCGCAGGGGGTTGGACCGGGGAGCTGTTTTTT. Encoded protein: CASSPRAGGWTGELFF. The variable domain in full, completed from reference TRBV5-1 and TRBJ2-2, reads KAGVTQTPRYLIKTRGQQVTLSCSPISGHRSVSWYQQTPGQGLQFLFEYFSETQRNKGNFPGRFSGRQFSNSRSEMNVSTLELGDSALYLCASSPRAGGWTGELFFGEGSRLTVL.

This clone came up once. The chain links TRBV11-2 to TRBJ2-5, with TRBD1 matching 10 bases. The CDR3 length is 14 residues. The V and J ends lost 4 bases and 6 bases, in that order; junction bases with no gene match: 5. Germline values: CDR1 SGHAT, CDR2 FQNNGV. The CDR3 loop reads CASSSMDRGKTQYF. Written as DNA, the CDR3 is TGTGCCAGCAGCTCAATGGACAGGGGGAAGACCCAGTACTTC.

The rearrangement uses TRBV5-1 and TRBJ2-3; the match to TRBD1 covers 7 bases. CDR1 is SGHRS, CDR2 YFSETQ, per germline. This CDR3 comprises 16 residues. J lost 4 bases, V lost 4 bases, and 12 bases had no gene match. CDR3 sequence reads: CASSGSAQGWADTQYF. The CDR3 DNA follows: TGCGCCAGCAGCGGATCCGCACAGGGGTGGGCAGATACGCAGTATTTT.

The V gene is TRBV7-3, the J gene TRBJ2-1; 8 nucleotides line up with TRBD2. This CDR3 is built from 16 residues. CDR1 and CDR2 (germline): SGHTA, FQGTGA. Trimming cost V 3 bases and J 3 bases; bases outside gene matches: 7. The CDR3 region is CASSFSTSGFYNEQFF. The CDR3 DNA is TGTGCCAGCAGCTTCTCCACTAGCGGCTTCTACAATGAGCAGTTCTTC.

This sequence joins TRBV6-5 and TRBJ1-2, with D unresolved. This CDR3 has 12 residues. Looked up from germline, CDR1 is MNHEY and CDR2 is SVGAGI. The germline V and J ends were trimmed by 6 bases and 4 bases, with 9 bases remaining between them. CDR3: CASRVYGYGYTF. The CDR3 nucleotides are TGTGCCAGCAGGGTGTACGGCTATGGCTACACCTTC.

The chain is built from TRBV2 and TRBJ2-3; 10 nucleotides line up with TRBD1. CDR3 length: 15 residues. In germline, CDR1 is SNHLY, CDR2 FYNNEI. J was trimmed by 5 bases and V by 2 bases; bases with no gene match: 4. CDR3 nucleotides: TGTGCCAGCAGTGAAAGACAGGGGGCGGGAGATACGCAGTATTTT. Translating it yields CASSERQGAGDTQYF.

This sequence joins TRBV5-1 and TRBJ2-1; TRBD2 agrees at 8 bases. Germline lookup yields CDR1 SGHRS and CDR2 YFSETQ. CDR3 length: 15 amino acids. J gave up 10 bases and V 0 bases, and 9 bases lay outside the gene matches. CDR3 amino acids: CASSLGAGGANEQFF. CDR3 DNA: TGCGCCAGCAGCTTGGGGGCGGGAGGAGCTAACGAGCAGTTCTTC.

The V call is TRBV4-1, the J call TRBJ1-1, with D perhaps TRBD1 (6 bases). Germline CDR1 MGHRA, CDR2 YSYEKL. This CDR3 spans 15 amino acids. Trimming took off 1 base at V and 4 bases at J, with 13 bases between the two ends. DNA of the CDR3: TGCGCCAGCAGCCAAGGGACAGTCTGGATCACTGAAGCTTTCTTT. Protein: CASSQGTVWITEAFF.

The chain couples TRBV6-4 to TRBJ1-2, with a possible D match to TRBD1 (5 bases). The CDR3 is 15 amino acids. V was shortened by 5 bases and J by 2 bases, with 15 bases between the two germline ends. Germline V gene sequence: CDR1 MRHNA, CDR2 SNTAGT. CDR3 DNA sequence: TGTGCCAGCAGTCTCGAGGTGGGGCCCAACTATGGCTACACCTTC. It specifies CASSLEVGPNYGYTF.